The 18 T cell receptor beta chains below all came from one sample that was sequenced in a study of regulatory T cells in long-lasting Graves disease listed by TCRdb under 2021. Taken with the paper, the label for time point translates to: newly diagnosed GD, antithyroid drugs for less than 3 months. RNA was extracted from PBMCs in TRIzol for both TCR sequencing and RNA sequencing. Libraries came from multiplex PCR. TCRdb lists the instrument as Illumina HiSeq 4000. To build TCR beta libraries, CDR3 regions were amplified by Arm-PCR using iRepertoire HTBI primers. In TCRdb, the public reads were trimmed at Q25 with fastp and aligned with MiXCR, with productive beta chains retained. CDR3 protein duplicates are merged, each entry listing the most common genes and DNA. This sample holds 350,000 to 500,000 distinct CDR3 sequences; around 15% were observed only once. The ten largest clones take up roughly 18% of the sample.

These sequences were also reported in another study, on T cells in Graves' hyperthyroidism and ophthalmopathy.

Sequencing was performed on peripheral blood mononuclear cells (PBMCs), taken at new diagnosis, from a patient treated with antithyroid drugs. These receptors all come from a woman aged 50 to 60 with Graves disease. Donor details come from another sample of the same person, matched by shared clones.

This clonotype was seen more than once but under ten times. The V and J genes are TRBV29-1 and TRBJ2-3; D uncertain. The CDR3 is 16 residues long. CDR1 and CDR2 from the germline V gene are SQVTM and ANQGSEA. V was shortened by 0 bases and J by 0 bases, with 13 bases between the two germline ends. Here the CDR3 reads CSVEDMASSSTDTQYF. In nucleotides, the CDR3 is TGCAGCGTTGAAGATATGGCCTCTTCTAGCACAGATACGCAGTATTTT.

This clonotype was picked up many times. The CDR3 loop is CASSLRVLLSSYNEQFF. CDR3 nucleotides: TGTGCCAGCAGTCTCCGGGTCCTACTGAGCTCCTACAATGAGCAGTTCTTC. The chain carries TRBV27 and TRBJ2-1; D call uncertain. V shed 5 bases and J shed 0 bases, with 17 bases lying between them. The CDR3 runs to 17 residues. The germline V gene encodes CDR1 MNHEY and CDR2 SMNVEV (reference sequence).

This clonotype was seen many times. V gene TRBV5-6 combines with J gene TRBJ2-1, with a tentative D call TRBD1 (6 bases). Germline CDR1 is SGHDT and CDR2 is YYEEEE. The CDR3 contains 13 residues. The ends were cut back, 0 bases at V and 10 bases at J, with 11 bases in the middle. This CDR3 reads CASSLGTDQEQFF. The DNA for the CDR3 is TGTGCCAGCAGCTTGGGGACAGATCAGGAGCAGTTCTTC.

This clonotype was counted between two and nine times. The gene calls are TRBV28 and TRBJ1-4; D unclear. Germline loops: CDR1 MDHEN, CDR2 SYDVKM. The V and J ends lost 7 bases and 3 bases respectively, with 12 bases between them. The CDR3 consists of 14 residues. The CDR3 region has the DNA TGTGCCAGCACCCCTGATAGGTCTAATGAAAAACTGTTTTTT. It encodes CASTPDRSNEKLFF.

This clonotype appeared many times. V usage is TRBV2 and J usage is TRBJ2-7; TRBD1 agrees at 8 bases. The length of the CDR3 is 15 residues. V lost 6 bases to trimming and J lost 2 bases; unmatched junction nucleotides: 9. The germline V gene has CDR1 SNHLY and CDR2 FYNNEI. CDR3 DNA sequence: TGTGCCAGCAGGCAAAGGACAGGGCCTACCTACGAGCAGTACTTC. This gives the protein CASRQRTGPTYEQYF.

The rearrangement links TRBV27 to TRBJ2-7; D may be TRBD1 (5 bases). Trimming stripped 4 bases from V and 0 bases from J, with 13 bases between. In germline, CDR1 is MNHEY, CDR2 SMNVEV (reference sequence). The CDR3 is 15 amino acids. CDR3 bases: TGTGCCAGCAGTTCCCGACACAGGAGCTCCTACGAGCAGTACTTC. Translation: CASSSRHRSSYEQYF.

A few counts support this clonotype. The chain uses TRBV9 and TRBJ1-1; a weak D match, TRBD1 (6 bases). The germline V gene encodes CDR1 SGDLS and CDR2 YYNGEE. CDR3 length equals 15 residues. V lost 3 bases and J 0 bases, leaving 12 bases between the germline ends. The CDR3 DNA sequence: TGTGCCAGCAGCGCCTGGGACACGATGAACACTGAAGCTTTCTTT. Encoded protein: CASSAWDTMNTEAFF. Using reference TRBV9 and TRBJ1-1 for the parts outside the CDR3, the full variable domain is DSGVTQTPKHLITATGQRVTLRCSPRSGDLSVYWYQQSLDQGLQFLIQYYNGEERAKGNILERFSAQQFPDLHSELNLSSLELGDSALYFCASSAWDTMNTEAFFGQGTRLTVV.

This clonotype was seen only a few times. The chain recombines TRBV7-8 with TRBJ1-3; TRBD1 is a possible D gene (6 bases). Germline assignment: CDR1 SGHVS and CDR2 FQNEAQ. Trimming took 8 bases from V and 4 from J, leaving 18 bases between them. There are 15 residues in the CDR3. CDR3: CASFGQRLLGNTIYF. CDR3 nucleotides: TGTGCCAGCTTCGGACAGCGTCTTCTCGGAAACACCATATATTTT.

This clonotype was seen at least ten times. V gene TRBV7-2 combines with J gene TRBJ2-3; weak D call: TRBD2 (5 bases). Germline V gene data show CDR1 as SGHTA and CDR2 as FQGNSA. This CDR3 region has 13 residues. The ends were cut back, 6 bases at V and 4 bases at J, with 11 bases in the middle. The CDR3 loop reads CASRRVTADTQYF. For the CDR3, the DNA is TGTGCCAGCAGGAGGGTTACCGCAGATACGCAGTATTTT.

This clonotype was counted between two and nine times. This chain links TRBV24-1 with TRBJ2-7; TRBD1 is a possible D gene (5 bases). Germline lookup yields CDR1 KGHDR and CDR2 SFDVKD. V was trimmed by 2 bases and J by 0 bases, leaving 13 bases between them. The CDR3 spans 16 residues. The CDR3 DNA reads TGTGCCACCAGTGATTCCGACAGCCAGAGCTCCTACGAGCAGTACTTC. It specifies CATSDSDSQSSYEQYF.

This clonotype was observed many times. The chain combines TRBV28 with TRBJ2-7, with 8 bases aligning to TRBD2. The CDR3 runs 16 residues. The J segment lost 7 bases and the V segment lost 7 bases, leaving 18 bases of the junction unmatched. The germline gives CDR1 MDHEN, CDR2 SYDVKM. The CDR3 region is CASNPPGTRGLREQYF. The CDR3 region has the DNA TGTGCCAGCAACCCACCCGGGACTAGGGGATTGAGGGAGCAGTACTTC. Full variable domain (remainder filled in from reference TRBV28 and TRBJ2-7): DVKVTQSSRYLVKRTGEKVFLECVQDMDHENMFWYRQDPGLGLRLIYFSYDVKMKEKGDIPEGYSVSREKKERFSLILESASTNQTSMYLCASNPPGTRGLREQYFGPGTRLTVT.

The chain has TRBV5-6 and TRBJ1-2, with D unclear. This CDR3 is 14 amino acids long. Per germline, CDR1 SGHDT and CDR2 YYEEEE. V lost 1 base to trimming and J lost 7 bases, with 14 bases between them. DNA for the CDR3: TGTGCCAGCAGCTTGAGGGTTGCGACAACTGGCTACACCTTC. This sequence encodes CASSLRVATTGYTF.

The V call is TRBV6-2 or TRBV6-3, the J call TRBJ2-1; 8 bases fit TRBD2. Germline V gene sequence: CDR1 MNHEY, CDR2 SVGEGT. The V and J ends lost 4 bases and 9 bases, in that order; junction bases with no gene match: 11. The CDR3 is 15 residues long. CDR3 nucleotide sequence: TGTGCCAGCAGTTGCCGGCTAGCGGGTGGCTCTGAGCAGTTCTTC. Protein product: CASSCRLAGGSEQFF.

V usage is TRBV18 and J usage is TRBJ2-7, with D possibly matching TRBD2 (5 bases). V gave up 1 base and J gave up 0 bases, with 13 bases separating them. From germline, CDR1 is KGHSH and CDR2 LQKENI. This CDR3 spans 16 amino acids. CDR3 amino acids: CASSPRPSRGSYEQYF. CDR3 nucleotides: TGTGCCAGCTCACCACGCCCTAGCCGAGGCTCCTACGAGCAGTACTTC.

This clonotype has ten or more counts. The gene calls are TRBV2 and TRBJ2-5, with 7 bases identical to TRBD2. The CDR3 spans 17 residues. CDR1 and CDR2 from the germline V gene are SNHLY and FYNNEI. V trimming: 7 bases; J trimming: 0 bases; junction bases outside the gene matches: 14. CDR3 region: CASKLRASGTYQETQYF. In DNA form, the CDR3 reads TGTGCCAGCAAGCTCCGGGCCAGCGGGACGTACCAAGAGACCCAGTACTTC. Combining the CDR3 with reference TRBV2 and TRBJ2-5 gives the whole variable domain EPEVTQTPSHQVTQMGQEVILRCVPISNHLYFYWYRQILGQKVEFLVSFYNNEISEKSEIFDDQFSVERPDGSNFTLKIRSTKLEDSAMYFCASKLRASGTYQETQYFGPGTRLLVL.

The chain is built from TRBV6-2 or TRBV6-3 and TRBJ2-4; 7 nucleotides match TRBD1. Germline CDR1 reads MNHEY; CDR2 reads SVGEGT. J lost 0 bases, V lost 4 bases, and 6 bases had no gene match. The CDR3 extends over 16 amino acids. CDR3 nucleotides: TGTGCCAGCAGTTCGGGACAGAGACTAGCCAAAAACATTCAGTACTTC. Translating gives CASSSGQRLAKNIQYF.

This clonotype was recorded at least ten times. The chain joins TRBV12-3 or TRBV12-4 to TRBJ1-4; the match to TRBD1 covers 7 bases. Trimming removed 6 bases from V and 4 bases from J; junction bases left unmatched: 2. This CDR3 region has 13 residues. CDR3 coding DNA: TGTGCCAGCAGGCGGGACAGTAATGAAAAACTGTTTTTT. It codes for CASRRDSNEKLFF.

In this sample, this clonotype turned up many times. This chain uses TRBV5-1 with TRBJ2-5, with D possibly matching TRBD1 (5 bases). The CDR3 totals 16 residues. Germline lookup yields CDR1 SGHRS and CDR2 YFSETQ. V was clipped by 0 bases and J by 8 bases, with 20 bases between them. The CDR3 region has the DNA TGCGCCAGCAGCTTGGAGGGCAGGGCCACCCAGGGAACCCAGTACTTC. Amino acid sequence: CASSLEGRATQGTQYF.